The source of this T cell receptor (beta chain) is a study of OX40 agonist ivuxolimab in advanced cancers. Trimming left V 5 bases short and J 3 bases short, with 11 bases between. This CDR3 spans 13 amino acids. Germline CDR1 MNHEY, CDR2 SVGAGI. Blood was sampled at baseline, cycle 4 day 1, and cycle 7 day 1. On this clone itself: As yet, its antigen is unknown.

Repertoires were generated with immunoSEQ multiplex PCR, while TCRdb's copy carries only in-frame clones and drops some. The sample has some 35,000 clones; under 85% are singletons. Study results and caveats: Some patients who did not respond also had low normalized T-cell clonal expansion.

The sample was CD4+ or CD8+ T cells sorted from blood, taken in a trial of the OX40 agonist ivuxolimab. The chain is built from TRBV6-5 and TRBJ2-7, with D tentatively TRBD1 (6 bases). The TCR was taken from an adult with an advanced solid tumor such as melanoma, head and neck, liver or kidney cancer. Here the CDR3 reads CASSPGTFYEQYF. The DNA of the CDR3 is TGTGCCAGCAGTCCCGGGACATTCTACGAGCAGTACTTC.